This T cell receptor beta chain was recovered during a study of T cell repertoires in cytomegalovirus infection. A single record per CDR3 protein comes from TCRdb applying MiXCR to the reads. The data show 97,000 or so distinct CDR3 sequences, approximately 15% seen once. Germline loops: CDR1 SGHTA, CDR2 FQGNSA. V dropped 8 bases and J dropped 8; count of bases not matched to a gene: 9. This CDR3 contains 14 residues. This clonotype was recorded at least ten times. This chain connects TRBV7-2 to TRBJ1-4, with TRBD1 matching 9 bases. The specimen sequenced was PBMCs. The sequence came from a human donor in good health (CMV status not recorded). Some clones in this sample may be carry-over from other donors' samples. CDR3 nucleotide sequence: TGTGCCAGCTCATCGGGACAGGGACGGGAAAAACTGTTTTTT. Amino acids: CASSSGQGREKLFF.